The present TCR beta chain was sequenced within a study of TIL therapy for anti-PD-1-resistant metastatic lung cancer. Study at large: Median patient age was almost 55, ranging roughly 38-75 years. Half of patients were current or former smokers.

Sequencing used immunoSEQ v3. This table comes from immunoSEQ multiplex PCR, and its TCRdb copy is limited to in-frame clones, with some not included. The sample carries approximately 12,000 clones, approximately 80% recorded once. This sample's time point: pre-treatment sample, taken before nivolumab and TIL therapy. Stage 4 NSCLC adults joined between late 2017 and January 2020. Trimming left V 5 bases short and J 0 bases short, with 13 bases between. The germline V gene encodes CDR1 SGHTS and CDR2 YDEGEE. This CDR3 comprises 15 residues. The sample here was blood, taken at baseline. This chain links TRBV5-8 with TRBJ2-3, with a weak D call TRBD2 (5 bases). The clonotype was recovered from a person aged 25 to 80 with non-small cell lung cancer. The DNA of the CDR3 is TGTGCCAGCAGTCTAGAGGGAGTCAGCACAGATACGCAGTATTTT. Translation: CASSLEGVSTDTQYF.